These 29 T cell receptor beta chains share one sample of origin, sequenced in a study of shared T cell receptors in the human thymus. The method was immunoSEQ multiplex PCR; TCRdb's version includes in-frame clones alone and lacks a portion of them. The table has some 660,000 clones, 87% seen once. The same sample was also studied in work on human thymus T cells.

The sequencing input was thymocytes. Receptor source: a boy in the first two years of life with a congenital heart defect.

The chain joins TRBV28 to TRBJ2-1, with TRBD2 identical over 7 bases. Germline V lookup: CDR1 MDHEN, CDR2 SYDVKM. The CDR3 has 16 residues. V dropped 2 bases and J dropped 0; count of bases not matched to a gene: 4. CDR3 DNA: TGTGCCAGCAGTTTAGGGGGAGGGGCCTCCTACAATGAGCAGTTCTTC. Its protein product is CASSLGGGASYNEQFF.

The V and J genes are TRBV4-1 and TRBJ2-2; TRBD2 agrees at 7 bases. CDR1 and CDR2 (germline): MGHRA, YSYEKL. The CDR3 extends over 16 amino acids. J was trimmed by 6 bases and V by 4 bases; bases with no gene match: 11. The CDR3 nucleotides are TGCGCCAGCAGCCCCGGACTAGATGGTTCCCCCGGGGAGCTGTTTTTT. Its protein product is CASSPGLDGSPGELFF.

This clone was recorded once. The rearrangement joins TRBV28 to TRBJ2-3, with TRBD1 as a possible D gene (6 bases). CDR3 length: 16 residues. Between the trimmed V and J ends, which lost 6 bases and 0 bases, there was a span of 16 bases. CDR1 MDHEN and CDR2 SYDVKM come from the germline V gene. CDR3 protein: CASRRTAASSTDTQYF. The CDR3 DNA reads as TGTGCCAGCAGACGGACAGCTGCGTCTAGCACAGATACGCAGTATTTT. The full variable domain, in which reference TRBV28 and TRBJ2-3 provide the parts outside the CDR3, is DVKVTQSSRYLVKRTGEKVFLECVQDMDHENMFWYRQDPGLGLRLIYFSYDVKMKEKGDIPEGYSVSREKKERFSLILESASTNQTSMYLCASRRTAASSTDTQYFGPGTRLTVL.

This rearrangement joins TRBV6-6 to TRBJ1-1; TRBD1 might be the D (5 bases). V lost 2 bases, J lost 5 bases, and 12 bases lay in between. CDR3 length equals 14 residues. Germline V gene lookup returns CDR1 MNHNY and CDR2 SVGAGI (reference sequence). DNA for the CDR3: TGTGCCAGCAGTTACCCAGGGCGCGGAACTGAAGCTTTCTTT. As protein: CASSYPGRGTEAFF.

V is TRBV25-1 and J is TRBJ2-4, with D possibly being TRBD1 (5 bases). Germline assignment: CDR1 MGHDK and CDR2 SYGVNS. V lost 0 bases to trimming and J lost 2 bases, with 14 bases between them. This CDR3 spans 17 amino acids. The CDR3: CASSEYLTEETKNIQYF. The CDR3 DNA follows: TGTGCCAGCAGTGAATATTTGACAGAGGAGACCAAAAACATTCAGTACTTC.

V is TRBV23-1 and J is TRBJ2-1; D not resolved. TRBV23-1 is given ORF status, its function remaining uncertain. The V and J ends lost 3 bases and 0 bases respectively, with 9 bases between them. The CDR3 is 15 residues long. The CDR3 nucleotides read TGCGCCAGCAGTCACCCTAGGCGCTCCTACAATGAGCAGTTCTTC. Encoded protein: CASSHPRRSYNEQFF.

This chain links TRBV7-9 with TRBJ2-3; possibly TRBD2 for D (5 bases). Looked up from germline, CDR1 is SEHNR and CDR2 is FQNEAQ (reference sequence). The length of the CDR3 is 14 residues. The germline V and J ends were trimmed by 4 bases and 4 bases, with 12 bases remaining between them. The CDR3 coding sequence is TGTGCCAGCAGCTACGTGAGCGGCCCAGATACGCAGTATTTT. Its protein is CASSYVSGPDTQYF.

V and J are TRBV5-1 and TRBJ1-6, with TRBD1 matching 9 bases. With V trimmed by 5 bases and J by 8 bases, 8 bases remained unmatched. The germline V gene encodes CDR1 SGHRS and CDR2 YFSETQ. The CDR3 has 15 amino acids. The CDR3 reads CASSHWDREDSPLHF. The CDR3 bases are TGCGCCAGCAGTCATTGGGACAGGGAAGATTCACCCCTCCACTTT.

The chain has TRBV15 and TRBJ2-2; D uncertain. Between the trimmed V and J ends, which lost 3 bases and 0 bases, there was a span of 11 bases. The CDR3 consists of 16 residues. Per germline, CDR1 LNHNV and CDR2 YYDKDF (reference sequence). The CDR3 sequence: CATSSRPDTNTGELFF. The CDR3 nucleotides read TGTGCCACCAGCAGCCGACCAGACACGAACACCGGGGAGCTGTTTTTT.

The chain joins TRBV11-2 to TRBJ2-7, with 11 nucleotides matching TRBD2. The CDR3 runs 16 residues. Looked up from germline, CDR1 is SGHAT and CDR2 is FQNNGV. The J segment lost 7 bases and the V segment lost 5 bases, leaving 13 bases of the junction unmatched. The CDR3, as DNA: TGTGCCAGCAGCCCCGGCGGGACTAGCGGCCCCCGGGAGCAGTACTTC. Translated: CASSPGGTSGPREQYF.

J is TRBJ2-4 and V is TRBV27; D is possibly TRBD2 (5 bases). Trimming stripped 2 bases from V and 2 bases from J, with 7 bases between. The germline V gene has CDR1 MNHEY and CDR2 SMNVEV (reference sequence). The CDR3 has 14 amino acids. The CDR3 DNA reads as TGTGCCAGCAGTTTAGGGAGCCCCAAAAACATTCAGTACTTC. This translates into CASSLGSPKNIQYF.

A remark on this clone: Distinct nucleotide sequences in the sample also encode this CDR3. The J gene is TRBJ2-7, the V gene TRBV5-6, with D unclear. CDR3 size: 12 residues. V lost 3 bases and J 0 bases, leaving 4 bases between the germline ends. The germline V gene encodes CDR1 SGHDT and CDR2 YYEEEE. The CDR3 region has the DNA TGTGCCAGCAGCTCGAGCTCCTACGAGCAGTACTTC. Amino acids: CASSSSSYEQYF.

The chain combines TRBV27 with TRBJ1-2, with D maybe TRBD1 (6 bases). Trimming pared 3 bases from V and 4 bases from J, leaving 9 bases between. The germline CDR1 and CDR2 sequences are MNHEY and SMNVEV (reference sequence). The CDR3 sequence is 13 residues long. The CDR3 coding sequence is TGTGCCAGCAGTTTCTTCAGGGGCTATGGCTACACCTTC. It encodes CASSFFRGYGYTF.

J is TRBJ1-1 and V is TRBV5-6; D is perhaps TRBD1 (6 bases). The V gene's germline CDR1 is SGHDT and CDR2 YYEEEE. The CDR3 totals 18 residues. V lost 1 base to trimming and J lost 0 bases, with 19 bases between them. The DNA of the CDR3 is TGTGCCAGCAGCTTGCTAGTAGGAAGGGGGGGCTTGAACACTGAAGCTTTCTTT. The encoded protein is CASSLLVGRGGLNTEAFF.

V gene TRBV5-5 combines with J gene TRBJ2-2, with D perhaps matching TRBD2 (6 bases). Per the germline V gene, CDR1 is SGHKS and CDR2 is YYEKEE (reference sequence). V was clipped by 0 bases and J by 4 bases, with 10 bases between them. The CDR3 is made up of 15 amino acids. As DNA, the CDR3 is TGTGCCAGCAGCTTGGCGGCGGGGAGCACCGGGGAGCTGTTTTTT. Protein sequence: CASSLAAGSTGELFF.

The chain joins TRBV30 to TRBJ2-7; tentatively, D is TRBD1 (6 bases). Germline CDR1 is GTSNPN and CDR2 is SVGIG (reference sequence). The germline V and J ends were trimmed by 7 bases and 2 bases, with 18 bases remaining between them. This CDR3 region has 14 residues. The CDR3 here is CAFRPDRTAYEQYF. The CDR3 DNA follows: TGTGCCTTCAGACCCGACAGGACTGCCTACGAGCAGTACTTC.

Details on this clone: The sample has other DNA sequences that encode this CDR3 too. This chain connects TRBV4-3 to TRBJ1-6; 7 bases agree with TRBD1. Germline V CDR1 and CDR2: LGHNA, YSLEER. The CDR3 runs 17 residues. V shed 3 bases and J 5 bases; nucleotides not matched to a gene: 10. CDR3 nucleotide sequence: TGCGCCAGCAGCCAGCTTAGACAGGGTCGAAATAATTCACCCCTCCACTTT. Residues: CASSQLRQGRNNSPLHF.

V and J are TRBV11-1 and TRBJ1-6; TRBD1 is a possible D gene (5 bases). This CDR3 has 14 residues. Trimming stripped 0 bases from V and 8 bases from J, with 8 bases between. Germline CDR1 is SGHAT and CDR2 is FQDESV (reference sequence). CDR3 DNA: TGTGCCAGCAGCTTAGCCGGAGGGGATTCACCCCTCCACTTT. Protein product: CASSLAGGDSPLHF.

This chain links TRBV11-2 with TRBJ2-7; 9 bases map to TRBD1. CDR3 size: 17 residues. J lost 3 bases, V lost 4 bases, and 13 bases had no gene match. Germline CDR1 and CDR2: SGHAT and FQNNGV. CDR3 protein: CASSSPPSWDRDYEQYF. CDR3 nucleotide sequence: TGTGCCAGCAGCTCACCACCGAGTTGGGACAGGGACTACGAGCAGTACTTC.

V usage is TRBV5-1 and J usage is TRBJ2-1; D remains ambiguous. Germline loops: CDR1 SGHRS, CDR2 YFSETQ. Trimming took off 2 bases at V and 5 bases at J, with 5 bases between the two ends. The CDR3 consists of 12 residues. The DNA of the CDR3 is TGCGCCAGCAGCTTCTGTAACAATGAGCAGTTCTTC. Its protein is CASSFCNNEQFF.

This clone was counted a single time. This chain connects TRBV4-3 to TRBJ1-1; 8 nucleotides align to TRBD1. V lost 4 bases and J lost 2; bases outside the gene matches: 3. Germline V gene sequence: CDR1 LGHNA, CDR2 YSLEER. The length of the CDR3 is 14 residues. Here the CDR3 reads CASSRGQGNTEAFF. The CDR3 region has the DNA TGCGCCAGCAGCCGCGGACAGGGAAACACTGAAGCTTTCTTT.

The chain uses TRBV4-1 and TRBJ2-7; D remains ambiguous. V was clipped by 3 bases and J by 6 bases, with 9 bases between them. CDR1 and CDR2 (germline): MGHRA, YSYEKL. The CDR3 totals 12 residues. This chain's CDR3 is CASSQVVGEQYF. CDR3 DNA sequence: TGCGCCAGCAGCCAGGTAGTCGGCGAGCAGTACTTC.

The chain couples TRBV27 to TRBJ2-2; TRBD2 matches at 14 bases. CDR3 length equals 22 residues. Germline values: CDR1 MNHEY, CDR2 SMNVEV (reference sequence). V dropped 4 bases and J dropped 0; count of bases not matched to a gene: 16. DNA of the CDR3: TGTGCCAGCAGTTGGAGGACAGGGGCAGGGACTAGCGGGAGCGCGAACACCGGGGAGCTGTTTTTT. It codes for CASSWRTGAGTSGSANTGELFF.

The CDR3, as DNA: TGTGCCACCAGCACCCTCACGACAGGGGGCTATGGCTACACCTTC. This gives the protein CATSTLTTGGYGYTF. The J gene is TRBJ1-2, the V gene TRBV15; 9 bases map to TRBD1. Germline CDR1 and CDR2: LNHNV and YYDKDF (reference sequence). The V segment lost 4 bases and the J segment 4 bases; nucleotides outside the gene matches: 7. The CDR3 is made up of 15 amino acids.

The genes are TRBV6-1 and TRBJ2-7, with 9 nucleotides matching TRBD1. The J segment lost 4 bases and the V segment lost 0 bases, leaving 10 bases of the junction unmatched. CDR3 length: 17 amino acids. The germline gives CDR1 MNHNS, CDR2 SASEGT. The CDR3, as DNA: TGTGCCAGCAGTGAAGCTTCCGTGGGGACAGGGTGGTACGAGCAGTACTTC. Encoded protein: CASSEASVGTGWYEQYF.

This sequence joins TRBV5-5 and TRBJ2-7; tentatively, D is TRBD1 (6 bases). V gave up 5 bases and J gave up 2 bases, with 14 bases separating them. Germline V CDR1 and CDR2: SGHKS, YYEKEE (reference sequence). The CDR3 sequence is 14 residues long. Here the CDR3 DNA reads TGTGCCAGCAGGACCGGGACAACCCCCTACGAGCAGTACTTC. This sequence encodes CASRTGTTPYEQYF.

The gene calls are TRBV4-1 and TRBJ1-5, with D perhaps TRBD1 (5 bases). Germline loops: CDR1 MGHRA, CDR2 YSYEKL. The V end lost 0 bases, the J end lost 12 bases, and 18 bases lay between the germline ends. This CDR3 region has 15 residues. CDR3 region: CASSQDHGVGHFQHF. The CDR3, as DNA: TGCGCCAGCAGCCAAGATCATGGAGTTGGACACTTCCAGCATTTT.

The chain has TRBV9 and TRBJ1-6, with D possibly being TRBD1 (5 bases). This CDR3 contains 14 residues. Germline loops: CDR1 SGDLS, CDR2 YYNGEE. V lost 3 bases, J lost 6 bases, and 10 bases lay in between. The CDR3 protein is CASSGRVSNSPLHF. In nucleotides, the CDR3 is TGTGCCAGCAGCGGCAGGGTTAGTAATTCACCCCTCCACTTT.

This clone has only a few counts. This chain uses TRBV5-8 with TRBJ2-7; 7 bases are shared with TRBD2. After removal of 4 bases from V and 0 bases from J, the junction contained 13 bases not matched to a gene. Germline V gene lookup returns CDR1 SGHTS and CDR2 YDEGEE. The CDR3 runs 17 residues. The chain's CDR3 is CASSPGGYKLHSYEQYF. The CDR3 coding sequence is TGTGCCAGCAGCCCGGGGGGTTACAAGCTACACTCCTACGAGCAGTACTTC.